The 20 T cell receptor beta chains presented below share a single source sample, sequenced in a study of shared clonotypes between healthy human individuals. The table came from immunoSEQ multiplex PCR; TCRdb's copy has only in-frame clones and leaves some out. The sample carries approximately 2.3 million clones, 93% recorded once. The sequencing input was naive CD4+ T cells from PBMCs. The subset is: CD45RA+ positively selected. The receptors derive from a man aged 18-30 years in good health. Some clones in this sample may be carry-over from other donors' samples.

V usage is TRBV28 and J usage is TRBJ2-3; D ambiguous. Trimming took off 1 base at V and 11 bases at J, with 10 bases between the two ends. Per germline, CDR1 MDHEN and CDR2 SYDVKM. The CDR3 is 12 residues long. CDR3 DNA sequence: TGTGCCAGCAGTTTATTGTCCGGCGGGCAGTATTTT. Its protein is CASSLLSGGQYF.

The CDR3 nucleotides are TGTGCCAGCAGTTTTAGCTCCTACAATGAGCAGTTCTTC. Its protein is CASSFSSYNEQFF. The chain combines TRBV6-6 with TRBJ2-1; the D is unclear. Deletions cut 4 bases from V and 0 bases from J, with 4 bases between. The CDR3 covers 13 residues. Germline loops: CDR1 MNHNY, CDR2 SVGAGI (reference sequence).

The CDR3 here is CASSSQNSYEQYF. The CDR3, as DNA: TGTGCCAGTAGTAGCCAGAACTCCTACGAGCAGTACTTC. This sequence joins TRBV19 and TRBJ2-7, with D uncertain. The germline CDR1 and CDR2 sequences are LNHDA and SQIVND (reference sequence). The CDR3 runs 13 residues. V was clipped by 4 bases and J by 0 bases, with 7 bases between them.

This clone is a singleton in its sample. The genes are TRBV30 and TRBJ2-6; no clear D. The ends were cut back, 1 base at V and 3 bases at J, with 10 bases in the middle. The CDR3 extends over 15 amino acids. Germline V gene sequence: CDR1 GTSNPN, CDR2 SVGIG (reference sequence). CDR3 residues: CAWSDRTYGANVLTF. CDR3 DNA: TGTGCCTGGAGTGACAGAACCTATGGGGCCAACGTCCTGACTTTC.

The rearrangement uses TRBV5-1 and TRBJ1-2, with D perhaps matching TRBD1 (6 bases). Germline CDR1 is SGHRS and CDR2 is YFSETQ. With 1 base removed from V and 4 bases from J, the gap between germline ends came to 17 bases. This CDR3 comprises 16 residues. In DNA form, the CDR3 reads TGCGCCAGCAGCTTGTCCCCTGGACAGCTGATCTATGGCTACACCTTC. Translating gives CASSLSPGQLIYGYTF.

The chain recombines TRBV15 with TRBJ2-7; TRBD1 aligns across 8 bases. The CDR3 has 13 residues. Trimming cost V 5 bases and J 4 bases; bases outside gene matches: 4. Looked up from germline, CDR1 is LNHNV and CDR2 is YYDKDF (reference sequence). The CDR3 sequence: CATSGQGAYEQYF. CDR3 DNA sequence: TGTGCCACCAGCGGCCAGGGGGCTTACGAGCAGTACTTC.

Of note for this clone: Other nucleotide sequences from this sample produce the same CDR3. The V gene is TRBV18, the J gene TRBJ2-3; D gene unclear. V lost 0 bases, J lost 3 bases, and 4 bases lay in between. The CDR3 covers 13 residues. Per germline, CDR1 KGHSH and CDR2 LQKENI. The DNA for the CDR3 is TGTGCCAGCTCACCACCAGAAACAGATACGCAGTATTTT. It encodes CASSPPETDTQYF.

CDR3 nucleotide sequence: TGTGCCAGCAGTCGCCGGGACAAAGTTTACGAGCAGTACTTC. Amino acids: CASSRRDKVYEQYF. The genes are TRBV6-5 and TRBJ2-7; D is possibly TRBD1 (6 bases). The CDR3 consists of 14 residues. Germline CDR1 and CDR2: MNHEY and SVGAGI. V was pared by 5 bases and J by 4 bases, with 15 bases between.

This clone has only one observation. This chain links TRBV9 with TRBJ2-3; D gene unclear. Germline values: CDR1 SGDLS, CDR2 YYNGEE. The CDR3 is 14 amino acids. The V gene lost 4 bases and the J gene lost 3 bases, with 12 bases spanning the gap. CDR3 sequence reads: CASSNRGSTDTQYF. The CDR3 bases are TGTGCCAGCAGCAACCGTGGAAGTACAGATACGCAGTATTTT.

The CDR3 sequence: CASSFGLAESGELFF. CDR3 bases: TGTGCCAGCAGCTTTGGACTAGCGGAATCAGGGGAGCTGTTTTTT. The gene calls are TRBV11-1 and TRBJ2-2; 10 bases are a match to TRBD2. The V segment lost 3 bases and the J segment 8 bases; nucleotides outside the gene matches: 6. The CDR3 runs 15 residues. Germline CDR1 reads SGHAT; CDR2 reads FQDESV (reference sequence).

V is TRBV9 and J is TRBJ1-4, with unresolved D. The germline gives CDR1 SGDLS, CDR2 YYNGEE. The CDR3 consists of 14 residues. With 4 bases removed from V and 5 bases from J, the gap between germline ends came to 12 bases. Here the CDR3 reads CASSSGRLNEKLFF. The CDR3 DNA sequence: TGTGCCAGCAGCTCCGGGAGACTAAATGAAAAACTGTTTTTT. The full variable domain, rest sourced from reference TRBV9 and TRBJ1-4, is DSGVTQTPKHLITATGQRVTLRCSPRSGDLSVYWYQQSLDQGLQFLIQYYNGEERAKGNILERFSAQQFPDLHSELNLSSLELGDSALYFCASSSGRLNEKLFFGSGTQLSVL.

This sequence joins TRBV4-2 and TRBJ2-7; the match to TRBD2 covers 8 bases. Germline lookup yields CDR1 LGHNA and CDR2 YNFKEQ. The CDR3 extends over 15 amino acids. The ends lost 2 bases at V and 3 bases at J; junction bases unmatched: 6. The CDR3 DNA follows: TGTGCCAGCAGCCAACCCAGCGGGAGCGTCTACGAGCAGTACTTC. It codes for CASSQPSGSVYEQYF.

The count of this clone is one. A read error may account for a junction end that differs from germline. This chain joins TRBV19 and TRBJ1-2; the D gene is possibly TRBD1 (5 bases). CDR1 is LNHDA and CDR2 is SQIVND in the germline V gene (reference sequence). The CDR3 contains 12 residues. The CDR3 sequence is CASSGGRSGDAF. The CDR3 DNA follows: TGTGCCAGTAGTGGGGGACGGTCCGGGGACGCCTTC.

CDR3 sequence (DNA): TGTGCCAGCAGCGTAACTCCCGGCCTGAACACCGGGGAGCTGTTTTTT. This sequence encodes CASSVTPGLNTGELFF. V is TRBV9 and J is TRBJ2-2; no definite D call. V lost 1 base and J lost 1, with 11 bases in between. Germline CDR1 reads SGDLS; CDR2 reads YYNGEE. This CDR3 contains 16 residues. The variable domain in full, completed from reference TRBV9 and TRBJ2-2, reads DSGVTQTPKHLITATGQRVTLRCSPRSGDLSVYWYQQSLDQGLQFLIQYYNGEERAKGNILERFSAQQFPDLHSELNLSSLELGDSALYFCASSVTPGLNTGELFFGEGSRLTVL.

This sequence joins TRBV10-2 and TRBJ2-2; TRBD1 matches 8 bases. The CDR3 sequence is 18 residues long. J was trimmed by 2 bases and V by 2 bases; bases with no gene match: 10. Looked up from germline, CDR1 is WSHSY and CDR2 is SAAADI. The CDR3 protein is CASSETDRGHPNTGELFF. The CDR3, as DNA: TGCGCCAGCAGTGAGACCGACAGGGGTCATCCTAACACCGGGGAGCTGTTTTTT.

The CDR3 sequence is CASASTLSRPNEQFF. CDR3 bases: TGTGCCAGCGCTTCCACTTTGAGCCGGCCCAATGAGCAGTTCTTC. The V gene is TRBV7-2, the J gene TRBJ2-1, with no clear D. The germline gives CDR1 SGHTA, CDR2 FQGNSA. V was trimmed by 8 bases and J by 6 bases, leaving 20 bases between them. The CDR3 spans 15 residues.

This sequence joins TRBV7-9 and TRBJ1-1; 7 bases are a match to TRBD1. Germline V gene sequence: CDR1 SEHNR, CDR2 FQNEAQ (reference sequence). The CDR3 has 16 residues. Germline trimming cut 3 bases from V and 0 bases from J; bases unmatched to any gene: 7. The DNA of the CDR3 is TGTGCCAGCAGCTTTCGGCAGGGGGTCATGAACACTGAAGCTTTCTTT. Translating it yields CASSFRQGVMNTEAFF.

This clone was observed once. CDR3 in amino acids: CASSSLVGTSGPHTQYF. DNA for the CDR3: TGTGCCAGCAGTTCTTTAGTAGGGACTAGCGGCCCTCATACGCAGTATTTT. This chain joins TRBV27 and TRBJ2-3, with TRBD2 matching 11 bases. The germline gives CDR1 MNHEY, CDR2 SMNVEV (reference sequence). This CDR3 contains 17 residues. V was clipped by 4 bases and J by 7 bases; unmatched bases: 13.

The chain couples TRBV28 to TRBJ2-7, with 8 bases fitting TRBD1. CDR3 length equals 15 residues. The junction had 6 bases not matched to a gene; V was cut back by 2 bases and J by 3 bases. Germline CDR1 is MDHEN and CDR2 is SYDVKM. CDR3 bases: TGTGCCAGCAGTTTAACCGGGACAGGAGTCTACGAGCAGTACTTC. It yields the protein CASSLTGTGVYEQYF.

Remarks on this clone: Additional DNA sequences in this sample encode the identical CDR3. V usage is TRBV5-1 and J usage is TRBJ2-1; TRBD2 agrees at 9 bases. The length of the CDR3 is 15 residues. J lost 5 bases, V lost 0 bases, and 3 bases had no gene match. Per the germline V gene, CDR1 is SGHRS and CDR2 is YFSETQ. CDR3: CASSLGLAANNEQFF. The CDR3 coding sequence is TGCGCCAGCAGCTTGGGACTAGCGGCAAACAATGAGCAGTTCTTC.